This entry is about one TCR beta chain. What it binds is unknown. It was one heparinised blood draw, averaging roughly 100 mL, that each donor gave. CDR1 is SGHRS, CDR2 YFSETQ, per germline. The CDR3 covers 15 residues. The V segment lost 0 bases and the J segment 5 bases; nucleotides outside the gene matches: 5. The data derive from a study of beta chain features in type 1 diabetes. The authors reverse transcribed all of the isolated RNA, so sequencing captured expressed TCRB transcripts. Several million reads on average were seen across naive, central memory and regulatory T cell samples. TCRdb's copy holds only in-frame clones and misses some; the assay was immunoSEQ multiplex PCR. The data hold around 130,000 clones, with 7.5% to 9.5% observed a single time. Study-wide findings and caveats: Sequencing the cDNA could make cells with high TCR expression show up more than they should. Within the patient group, naive, central memory and Treg TCRB repertoires appeared more similar to each other than within healthy donors. All four CD4+ subsets from Type 1 diabetes patients carried moderately but significantly shorter TCRB CDR3s.

Material for sequencing was central memory CD4+ T cells from blood. The J gene is TRBJ2-3, the V gene TRBV5-1, with TRBD2 identical over 8 bases. The TCR sequence derives from a man aged 30-40 years with type 1 diabetes. The CDR3 is CASSLGAGDQDTQYF. The CDR3 DNA is TGCGCCAGCAGCTTGGGAGCGGGGGATCAAGATACGCAGTATTTT. The full variable domain, its missing parts supplied by reference TRBV5-1 and TRBJ2-3, is KAGVTQTPRYLIKTRGQQVTLSCSPISGHRSVSWYQQTPGQGLQFLFEYFSETQRNKGNFPGRFSGRQFSNSRSEMNVSTLELGDSALYLCASSLGAGDQDTQYFGPGTRLTVL.